Listed here is a single T cell receptor (beta chain). This CDR3 spans 16 amino acids. The V segment lost 3 bases and the J segment 3 bases; nucleotides outside the gene matches: 7. Germline loops: CDR1 SGHRS, CDR2 YFSETQ. This sample stems from a study of blood T cell repertoires in COVID-19. In the study overall: COVID-19 samples, acute and convalescent, were from the United States, Italy and Spain. From T cells, B-cell-depleted T cells, or PBMCs came the material, which was cDNA or gDNA.

Per the original data handling: It was from reference gene primer amplification that nucleated cell counts were estimated. Generated by immunoSEQ multiplex PCR, the TCRdb table keeps only in-frame clones and is missing some. D and trimming were read from the DNA, whereas the V and J calls and clone size are those reported in that table. The sample carries approximately 70,000 clones, under 95% recorded once. The source material was peripheral blood. The sequence was obtained from a woman in her sixties with active COVID-19. This sequence joins TRBV5-1 and TRBJ2-3; 10 nucleotides match TRBD2. The DNA of the CDR3 is TGCGCCAGCAGCTACGGGGGACTAGCGTCAACAGATACGCAGTATTTT. Translation: CASSYGGLASTDTQYF.